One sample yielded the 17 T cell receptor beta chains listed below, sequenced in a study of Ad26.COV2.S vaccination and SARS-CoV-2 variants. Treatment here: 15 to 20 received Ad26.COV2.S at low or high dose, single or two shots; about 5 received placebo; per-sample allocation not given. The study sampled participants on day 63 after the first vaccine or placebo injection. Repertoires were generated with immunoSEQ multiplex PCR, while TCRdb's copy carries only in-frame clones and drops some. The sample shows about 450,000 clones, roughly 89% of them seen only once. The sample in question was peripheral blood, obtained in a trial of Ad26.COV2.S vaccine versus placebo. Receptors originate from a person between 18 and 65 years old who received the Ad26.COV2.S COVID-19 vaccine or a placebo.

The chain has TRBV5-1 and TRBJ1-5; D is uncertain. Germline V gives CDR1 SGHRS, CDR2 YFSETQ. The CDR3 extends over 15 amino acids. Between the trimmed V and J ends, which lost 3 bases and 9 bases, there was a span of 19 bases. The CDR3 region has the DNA TGCGCCAGCAGCTCCGGGGAGGGTACGGATCCGCCCCAGCATTTT. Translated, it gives CASSSGEGTDPPQHF. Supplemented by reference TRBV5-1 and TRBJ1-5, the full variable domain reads KAGVTQTPRYLIKTRGQQVTLSCSPISGHRSVSWYQQTPGQGLQFLFEYFSETQRNKGNFPGRFSGRQFSNSRSEMNVSTLELGDSALYLCASSSGEGTDPPQHFGDGTRLSIL.

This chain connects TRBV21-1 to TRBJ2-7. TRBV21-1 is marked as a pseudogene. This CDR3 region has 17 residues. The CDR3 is CASTPSGRQAGGYEQYV. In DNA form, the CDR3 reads TGTGCCAGCACCCCATCCGGGCGACAGGCCGGAGGGTACGAGCAGTACGTC.

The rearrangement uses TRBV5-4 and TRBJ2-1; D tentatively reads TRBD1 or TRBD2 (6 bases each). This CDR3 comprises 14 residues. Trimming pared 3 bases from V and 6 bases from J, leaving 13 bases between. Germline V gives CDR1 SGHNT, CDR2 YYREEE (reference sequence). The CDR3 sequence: CASSSPGEANEQFF. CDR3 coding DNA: TGTGCCAGCAGCTCACCAGGGGAGGCCAATGAGCAGTTCTTC.

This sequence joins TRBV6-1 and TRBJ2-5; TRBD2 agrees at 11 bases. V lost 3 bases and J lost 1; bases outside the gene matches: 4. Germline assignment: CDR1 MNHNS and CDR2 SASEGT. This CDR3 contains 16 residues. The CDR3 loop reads CASSDALAGGQETQYF. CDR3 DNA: TGTGCCAGCAGTGATGCTCTAGCGGGAGGCCAAGAGACCCAGTACTTC.

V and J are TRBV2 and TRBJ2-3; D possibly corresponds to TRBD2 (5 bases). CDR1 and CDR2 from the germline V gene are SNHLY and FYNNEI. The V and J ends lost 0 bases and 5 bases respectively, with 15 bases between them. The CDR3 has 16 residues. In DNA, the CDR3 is TGTGCCAGCAGTGAAGCGCTTCCGGGGAGCCAAGATACGCAGTATTTT. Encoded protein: CASSEALPGSQDTQYF. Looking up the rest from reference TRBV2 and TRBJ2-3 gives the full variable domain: EPEVTQTPSHQVTQMGQEVILRCVPISNHLYFYWYRQILGQKVEFLVSFYNNEISEKSEIFDDQFSVERPDGSNFTLKIRSTKLEDSAMYFCASSEALPGSQDTQYFGPGTRLTVL.

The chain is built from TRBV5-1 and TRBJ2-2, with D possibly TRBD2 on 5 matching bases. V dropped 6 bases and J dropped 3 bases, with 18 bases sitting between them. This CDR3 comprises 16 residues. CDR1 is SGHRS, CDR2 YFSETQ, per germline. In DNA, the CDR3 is TGCGCCAGCACCCTAATGCCGGGGTTCGACACCGGGGAGCTGTTTTTT. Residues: CASTLMPGFDTGELFF.

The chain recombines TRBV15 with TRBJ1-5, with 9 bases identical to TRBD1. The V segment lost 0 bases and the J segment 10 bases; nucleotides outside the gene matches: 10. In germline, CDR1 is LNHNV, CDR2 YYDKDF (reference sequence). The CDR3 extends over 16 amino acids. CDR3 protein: CATSRDWGQGGIPQHF. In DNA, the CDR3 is TGTGCCACCAGCAGAGATTGGGGACAGGGCGGAATACCCCAGCATTTT.

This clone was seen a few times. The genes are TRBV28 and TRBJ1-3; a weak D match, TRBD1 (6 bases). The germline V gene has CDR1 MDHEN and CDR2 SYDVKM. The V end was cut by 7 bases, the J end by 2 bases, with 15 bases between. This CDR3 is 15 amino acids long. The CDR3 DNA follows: TGTGCCAGCACCTCGATGTACAGGGCTGGAAACACCATATATTTT. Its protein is CASTSMYRAGNTIYF.

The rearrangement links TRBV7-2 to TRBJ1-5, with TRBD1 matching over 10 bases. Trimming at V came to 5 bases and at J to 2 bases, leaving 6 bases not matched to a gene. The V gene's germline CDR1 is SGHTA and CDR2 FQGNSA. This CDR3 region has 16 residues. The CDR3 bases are TGTGCCAGCAGCCCCGGTGGGACAGGGGGCAATCAGCCCCAGCATTTT. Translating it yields CASSPGGTGGNQPQHF.

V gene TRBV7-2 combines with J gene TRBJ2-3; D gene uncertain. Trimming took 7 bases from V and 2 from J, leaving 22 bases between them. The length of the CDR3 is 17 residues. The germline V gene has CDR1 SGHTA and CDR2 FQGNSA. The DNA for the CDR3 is TGTGCCAGCACCCCCTCGCCGACTGGACCCTACACAGATACGCAGTATTTT. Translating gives CASTPSPTGPYTDTQYF. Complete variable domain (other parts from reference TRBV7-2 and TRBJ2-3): GAGVSQSPSNKVTEKGKDVELRCDPISGHTALYWYRQSLGQGLEFLIYFQGNSAPDKSGLPSDRFSAERTGGSVSTLTIQRTQQEDSAVYLCASTPSPTGPYTDTQYFGPGTRLTVL.

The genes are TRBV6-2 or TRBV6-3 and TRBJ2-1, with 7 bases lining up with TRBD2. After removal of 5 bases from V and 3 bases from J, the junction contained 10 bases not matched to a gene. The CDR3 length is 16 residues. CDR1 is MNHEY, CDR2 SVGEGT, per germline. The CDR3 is CASSDRIAGHYNEQFF. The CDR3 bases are TGTGCCAGCAGTGACCGCATAGCGGGCCACTACAATGAGCAGTTCTTC.

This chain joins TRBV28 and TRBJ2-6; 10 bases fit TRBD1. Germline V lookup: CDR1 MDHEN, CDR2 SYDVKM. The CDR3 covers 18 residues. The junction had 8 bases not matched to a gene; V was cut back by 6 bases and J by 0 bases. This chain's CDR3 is CASRSTGTGDSGANVLTF. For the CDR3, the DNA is TGTGCCAGCAGATCAACCGGGACAGGGGACTCTGGGGCCAACGTCCTGACTTTC.

For the CDR3, the DNA is TGTGCCAGCAGCAGACGGGACAGGGAGAACACTGAAGCTTTCTTT. This translates into CASSRRDRENTEAFF. J is TRBJ1-1 and V is TRBV7-9; TRBD1 matches at 9 bases. The CDR3 spans 15 residues. The V and J ends lost 5 bases and 1 base, in that order; junction bases with no gene match: 5. The germline V gene has CDR1 SEHNR and CDR2 FQNEAQ (reference sequence).

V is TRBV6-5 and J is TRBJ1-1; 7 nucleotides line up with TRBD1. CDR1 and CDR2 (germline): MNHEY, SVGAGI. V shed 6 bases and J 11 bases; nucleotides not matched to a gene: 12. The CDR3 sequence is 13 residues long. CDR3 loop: CASRKTGVQPAFF. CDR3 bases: TGTGCCAGCAGGAAAACAGGGGTACAACCGGCTTTCTTT.

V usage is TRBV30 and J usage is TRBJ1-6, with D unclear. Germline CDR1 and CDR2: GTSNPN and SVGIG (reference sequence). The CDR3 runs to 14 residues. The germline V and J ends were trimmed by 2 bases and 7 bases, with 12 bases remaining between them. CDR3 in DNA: TGTGCCTGGAGTCCCCTCTTTGGGAATTCACCCCTCCACTTT. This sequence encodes CAWSPLFGNSPLHF.

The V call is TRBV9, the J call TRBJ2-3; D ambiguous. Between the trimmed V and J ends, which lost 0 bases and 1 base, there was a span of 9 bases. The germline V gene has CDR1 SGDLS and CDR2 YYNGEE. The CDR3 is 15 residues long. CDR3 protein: CASSVGIGGTDTQYF. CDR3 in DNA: TGTGCCAGCAGCGTAGGGATCGGAGGCACAGATACGCAGTATTTT. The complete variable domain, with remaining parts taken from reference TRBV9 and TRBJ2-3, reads DSGVTQTPKHLITATGQRVTLRCSPRSGDLSVYWYQQSLDQGLQFLIQYYNGEERAKGNILERFSAQQFPDLHSELNLSSLELGDSALYFCASSVGIGGTDTQYFGPGTRLTVL.

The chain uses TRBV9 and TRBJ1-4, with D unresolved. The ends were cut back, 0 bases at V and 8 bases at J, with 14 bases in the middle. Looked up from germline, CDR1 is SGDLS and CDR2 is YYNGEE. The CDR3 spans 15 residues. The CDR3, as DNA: TGTGCCAGCAGCGTAGCTCTAGGGTATGGAGAAAAACTGTTTTTT. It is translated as CASSVALGYGEKLFF.